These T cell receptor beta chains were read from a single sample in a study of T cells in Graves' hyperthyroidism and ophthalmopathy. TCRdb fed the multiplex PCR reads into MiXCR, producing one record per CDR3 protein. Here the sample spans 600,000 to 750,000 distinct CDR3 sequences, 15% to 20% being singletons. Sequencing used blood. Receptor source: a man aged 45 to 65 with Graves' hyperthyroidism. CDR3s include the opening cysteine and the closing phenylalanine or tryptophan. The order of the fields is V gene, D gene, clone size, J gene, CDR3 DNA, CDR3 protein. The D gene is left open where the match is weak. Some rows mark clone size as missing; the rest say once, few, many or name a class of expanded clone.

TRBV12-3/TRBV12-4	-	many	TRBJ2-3	TGTGCCAGCAGTTTTGGAGGCGGCGGAACTAGCACAGATACGCAGTATTTT	CASSFGGGGTSTDTQYF
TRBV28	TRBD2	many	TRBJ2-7	TGTGCCAGCAGTCAGACTAGCGGTTACTACGAGCAGTACTTC	CASSQTSGYYEQYF
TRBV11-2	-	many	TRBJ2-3	TGTGCCAGCAGCTCCCAAGGGGGAGGGATAGGAGATACGCAGTATTTT	CASSSQGGGIGDTQYF
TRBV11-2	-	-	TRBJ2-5	TGTGCCAGCAGCTTCCGGCGGGACCCTCATTTTAGGGAGACCCAGTACTTC	CASSFRRDPHFRETQYF
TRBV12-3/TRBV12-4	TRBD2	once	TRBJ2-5	TGTGCCAGCCTTGGGACTAGCGGGGGCACCCAAGAGACCCAGTACTTC	CASLGTSGGTQETQYF
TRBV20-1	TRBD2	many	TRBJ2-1	TGCAGTGCCGATACTCGACTAGCGGGAGGGTACAATGAGCAGTTCTTC	CSADTRLAGGYNEQFF
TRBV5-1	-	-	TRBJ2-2	TGCGCCAGCAGAAAGGGGCAGGGGCAACAGAGCGGGGAGCTGTTTTTT	CASRKGQGQQSGELFF
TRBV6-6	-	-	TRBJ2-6	TGTGCCAGCAGTTACTCGACTAGGCGGCACTCTGGGGCCAACGTCCTGACTTTC	CASSYSTRRHSGANVLTF
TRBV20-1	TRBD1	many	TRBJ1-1	TGCAGTGCTTCATTACAGGGGGCTAACACTGAAGCTTTCTTT	CSASLQGANTEAFF
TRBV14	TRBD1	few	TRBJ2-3	TGTGCCAGCAGCCAAGATCCCGGACAGGGGGCAATCACAGATACGCAGTATTTT	CASSQDPGQGAITDTQYF
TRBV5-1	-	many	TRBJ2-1	TGCGCCAGCAGCTTGGGGTTAGCCGTACCAGACAATGAGCAGTTCTTC	CASSLGLAVPDNEQFF
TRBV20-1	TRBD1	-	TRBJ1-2	TGCAGTGCTAGAACCACAGGGGCCTACTATGGCCACACCTTC	CSARTTGAYYGHTF
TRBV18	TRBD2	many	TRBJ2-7	TGTGCCAGCTCACCGGGAGGGCCTCGGTCCTACGAGCAGTACTTC	CASSPGGPRSYEQYF
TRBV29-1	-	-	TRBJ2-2	TGCAGCGTTCAATTACCCAACACCGGGGAGCTGTTTTTT	CSVQLPNTGELFF
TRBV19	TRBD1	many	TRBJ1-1	TGTGCCAGTAGGATGCCAGGGGGGCTGAACACTGAAGCTTTCTTT	CASRMPGGLNTEAFF
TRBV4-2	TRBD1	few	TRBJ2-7	TGTGCCAGCAGCCGCGCCGGACAGGGTCTCGACGAGCAGTACTTC	CASSRAGQGLDEQYF
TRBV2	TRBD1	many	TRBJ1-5	TGTGCCAGCAGTGAGCAGGGGGCTCAGCCCCAGCATTTT	CASSEQGAQPQHF
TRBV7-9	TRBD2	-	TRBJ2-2	TGTGCCAGCAGCGCCCCCCTGGCGGGAGGGCCTCCCGGGGAGCTGTTTTTT	CASSAPLAGGPPGELFF